The TCR beta chain described here comes from a study of cytomegalovirus exposure and HLA in healthy donors. Regarding the study as a whole: After further analysis at a later stage, 16,951 TCR beta sequences were associated with HLA alleles at 0.05 false discovery rate.

Trimming removed 3 bases from V and 9 bases from J; junction bases left unmatched: 14. This CDR3 has 17 residues. Germline lookup yields CDR1 LGHNA and CDR2 YSLEER. Primers for the PCR totalled 60 Vbeta and 13 Jbeta. Measured with immunoSEQ multiplex PCR; TCRdb has only the in-frame clones, and not every one. Of 95,000 to 150,000 clones in the sample, roughly 80% were seen once. Of note for this clone: Its target is unknown.

The clonotype was recovered from a woman aged 40-49 years in good health and CMV-seronegative. The sample comprised PBMCs. The V gene is TRBV4-3, the J gene TRBJ1-5; 10 bases line up with TRBD1. The CDR3 here is CASSQACGTGAQGPQHF. The DNA for the CDR3 is TGCGCCAGCAGCCAGGCCTGCGGGACAGGGGCCCAAGGGCCCCAGCATTTT.